This record concerns one T cell receptor beta chain sequence. Its antigen is as yet unknown. These data come from a study of tumor-infiltrating lymphocytes in localized non-small cell lung cancer. Study as a whole: Each patient gave resected tumor and non-adjacent uninvolved lung tissue.

General study results and limits: No T-cell fraction difference was seen between IM1 and IM2 tumors.

Profiling relied on immunoSEQ multiplex PCR, and the TCRdb table lists in-frame clones only, not all of them. The table records around 25,000 clones, just under 75% of them present only once. The source of this sequence is a human donor with non-small cell lung cancer. The sequencing sample was made of lung tumor tissue.

CDR3 nucleotide sequence: TGTGCCAGCAGCAAAGGGGGCAGGCAGAACACTGAAGCTTTCTTT. Translated: CASSKGGRQNTEAFF. V usage is TRBV7-8 and J usage is TRBJ1-1, with 7 bases aligning to TRBD1. The germline V gene encodes CDR1 SGHVS and CDR2 FQNEAQ. V shed 5 bases and J 1 base; nucleotides not matched to a gene: 7. The CDR3 sequence is 15 residues long.